A selection of T cell receptor beta chains follows, all from one sample in a study of shared clonotypes between healthy human individuals. The table came from immunoSEQ multiplex PCR; TCRdb's copy has only in-frame clones and leaves some out. Of under 1,100,000 clones detected, around 74% appear once; the ten largest clones hold approximately 1.5%. What was sequenced was memory CD4+ T cells sorted from blood. Source of these receptors: a man in his late teens or twenties in good health. CDR3s include the opening cysteine and the closing phenylalanine or tryptophan. A D gene is named only where the DNA matches it firmly. Clone size is given for some rows only: seen once, a few or many times, or a class if the clone is expanded.

TRBV30	NA	NA	TRBJ1-3	15	TGTGCCTGGAGTGTAAAGGGGTTCTCTGGAAACACCATATATTTT	CAWSVKGFSGNTIYF
TRBV7-2	NA	TRBD2	TRBJ2-1	14	TGTGCCAGCAGCTTGGGGACTAGGGGCAATGAGCAGTTCTTC	CASSLGTRGNEQFF
TRBV6-9	NA	NA	TRBJ2-2	14	TGTGCCAGCAGTTATGGTCTGAACACCGGGGAGCTGTTTTTT	CASSYGLNTGELFF
TRBV11-3	NA	NA	TRBJ2-7	13	TGTGCCAGCAGCTTAATTCCCTCCTACGAGCAGTACTTC	CASSLIPSYEQYF
TRBV6-7	NA	TRBD2	TRBJ2-5	20	TGTGCCAGCAGCCACCGGAATGCGGGAGGAAGGGGACCTTCACAAGAGACCCAGTACTTC	CASSHRNAGGRGPSQETQYF
TRBV6-5	NA	NA	TRBJ2-7	14	TGTGCCAGCACTCGGACCTTCGGAGTAGGCGAGCAGTACTTC	CASTRTFGVGEQYF
TRBV6-1	NA	TRBD1	TRBJ1-4	15	TGTGCCAGCAGCCCCTCAGGGGGGCGCAATGAAAAACTGTTTTTT	CASSPSGGRNEKLFF
TRBV20-1	NA	TRBD2	TRBJ2-5	11	TGCACCGACGGGGGGCAAGAGACCCAGTACTTC	CTDGGQETQYF
TRBV6-1	NA	TRBD1	TRBJ2-5	16	TGTGCCAGCAGTGAAAACCCTCAGGGGGCTGGGGTGGCCCAGTACTTC	CASSENPQGAGVAQYF
TRBV9	NA	NA	TRBJ1-6	15	TGTGCCAGCAGCGTAGGTTCCCAGGGCAGTTCACCCCTCCACTTT	CASSVGSQGSSPLHF
TRBV28	NA	NA	TRBJ2-3	15	TGTGCCAGCACCACCCCGGACAATAGGGCTGATACGCAGTATTTT	CASTTPDNRADTQYF
TRBV11-2	NA	NA	TRBJ1-6	13	TGTGCCAGCAGCTTAGGAGGAAATTCACCCCTCCACTTT	CASSLGGNSPLHF
TRBV30	NA	NA	TRBJ1-2	13	TGTGCCTGGACGACGGGAACTGCCTATGGCTACACCTTC	CAWTTGTAYGYTF
TRBV18	NA	TRBD2	TRBJ2-7	16	TGTGCCAGCTCCCGTAGAAGCGGGAGGGAAACCTACGAGCAGTACTTC	CASSRRSGRETYEQYF
TRBV6-1	NA	NA	TRBJ2-4	14	TGTGCCAGCAGCGATAAGGGGGACAAAAACATTCAGTACTTC	CASSDKGDKNIQYF
TRBV19	NA	NA	TRBJ2-6	14	TGTGCCAGTAGCTCCGAAGGGGGGGCCAACGTCCTGACTTTC	CASSSEGGANVLTF
TRBV6-5	NA	TRBD2	TRBJ2-7	14	TGTGCCAGCAACCCGGGGGGGGTATTCTACGAGCAGTACTTC	CASNPGGVFYEQYF
TRBV11-2	few	NA	TRBJ2-3	13	TGTGCCAGCAGCATTATAGGGGCAGATACGCAGTATTTT	CASSIIGADTQYF
TRBV18	once	NA	TRBJ2-5	12	TGTGCCAGCTCACCTTTAGAAGAGACCCAGTACTTC	CASSPLEETQYF
TRBV28	NA	TRBD1	TRBJ1-1	16	TGTGCCAGCAGTTTAGGACAGGGGGCTAGTGGGGCTGAAGCTTTCTTT	CASSLGQGASGAEAFF
TRBV14	NA	NA	TRBJ2-7	15	TGTGCCAGCAGCCAATTTCTAGCTCACCCCTACGAGCAGTACTTC	CASSQFLAHPYEQYF
TRBV5-1	NA	TRBD2	TRBJ2-3	16	TGCGCCAGCCGGCCCGTGGGGGGGGACCCCACAGATACGCAGTATTTT	CASRPVGGDPTDTQYF
TRBV7-7	NA	NA	TRBJ2-2	14	TGTGCTAGCAGTACCGCCAGTGGTGGCGGGGAGCTGTTTTTT	CASSTASGGGELFF
TRBV7-9	NA	NA	TRBJ2-5	13	TGTGCCAGCAGCTTAGGCAGGGGAGAGACCCAGTACTTC	CASSLGRGETQYF
TRBV19	many	NA	TRBJ1-5	14	TGTGCCAGTAGTATAGGGGCGGAAATCCAGCCCCAGCATTTT	CASSIGAEIQPQHF
TRBV19	NA	NA	TRBJ1-5	15	TGTGCCAGTAGTTCATCCAGGTGGGGCAATCAGCCCCAGCATTTT	CASSSSRWGNQPQHF
TRBV11-2	NA	NA	TRBJ2-7	16	TGTGCCAGCAGCTTAGATTTGGGTCTTTTCTCCTACGAGCAGTACTTC	CASSLDLGLFSYEQYF
TRBV28	NA	NA	TRBJ1-2	12	TGTGCCAGCAGTTTGGGGTTTGGTGGCTACACCTTC	CASSLGFGGYTF
TRBV7-9	few	TRBD1	TRBJ1-2	16	TGTGCCAGCAGCTTAGCAGGACAGGGCGGCGACTATGGCTACACCTTC	CASSLAGQGGDYGYTF
TRBV5-1	NA	TRBD1	TRBJ2-5	14	TGCGCCAGCAGCTTTGGACAGGGAAGCGAGACCCAGTACTTC	CASSFGQGSETQYF
TRBV6-1	few	NA	TRBJ2-7	13	TGTGCCAGCAGTGTCGACAGAGCCTACGAGCAGTACTTC	CASSVDRAYEQYF
TRBV5-1	NA	NA	TRBJ2-3	14	TGCGCCAGCAGCCCACAGGGTTTTACAGATACGCAGTATTTT	CASSPQGFTDTQYF
TRBV7-2	NA	NA	TRBJ2-1	13	TGTGCCAGCAGCTTATCGACTAATCAGCAGCAGTTCTTC	CASSLSTNQQQFF
TRBV28	once	NA	TRBJ1-4	12	TGTGCCAGCAGTTTACAGAGGGAAAAACTGTTTTTT	CASSLQREKLFF
TRBV9	NA	NA	TRBJ2-1	15	TGTGCCAGCAGCGTTGGAGGGGCAGGGAGGAGTGAGCAGTTCTTC	CASSVGGAGRSEQFF
TRBV7-6	NA	NA	TRBJ2-3	16	TGTGCCAGCAGCTTTGGGTCGGGCAGGGTTACAGATACGCAGTATTTT	CASSFGSGRVTDTQYF
TRBV4-1	once	NA	TRBJ1-1	12	TGCGCCAGCAGCCATGCTGTGGGGGGGGCTTTCTTT	CASSHAVGGAFF
TRBV30	NA	NA	TRBJ2-7	14	TGTGCCTGGAGTGTACCAGGGGACGTCTACGAGCAGTACTTC	CAWSVPGDVYEQYF
TRBV5-1	NA	NA	TRBJ1-2	16	TGCGCCAGCAGCTTGGCCGTTGCGGGTGAGAACTATGGCTACACCTTC	CASSLAVAGENYGYTF